The TCR beta chain under discussion was sequenced for a study of identical twins (dated by TCRdb to the mid-2010s). As for the study more broadly: The study deep-sequenced TCR alpha and beta repertoires from monozygotic twins, unrelated adults of various ages and cord blood to test whether fetal clonotypes persist. To rule out contamination, replicate twin experiments were performed at different times with different library preparation protocols. Overall results and qualifications from the work: Compared with coincidental sharing between unrelated individuals, an excess of low generation-probability sequences was observed among out-of-frame TCR alpha sequences shared between twins. In monozygotic twins, recombination models systematically underestimated out-of-frame TCR alpha sharing, but the models matched the sharing seen between unrelated individuals. Because the same donors could not be followed over many years, conclusions were based on cross-sectional statistical analysis. The excess sharing between twins in beta out-of-frame sequences was weaker because fewer shared sequences reduced the signal-to-noise ratio. Abundant cord blood beta clonotypes had fewer insertions, young adult naive repertoires showed a similar but weaker trend, and memory repertoires showed no such trend. Invariant T cells such as MAIT and iNKT could partly confound zero-insertion analyses, though diverse VJ usage argued against this for most clonotypes.

Only healthy Caucasian donors were included. The twin cohort consisted of three pairs of female monozygotic twins, all aged roughly 18 to 30 years. Positive isolation kits from Invitrogen were used to isolate the CD4+ and CD8+ T cell populations. CDR1 and CDR2, looked up from the germline V gene (reference sequence), are DFQATT and SNEGSKA. V loses 8 bases of germline sequence and J loses 4 bases, and the interval between the two ends is 23 bases. The CDR3 has 15 amino acids, counting the end cysteine and phenylalanine. The sequence is cut down to CDR3 DNA, 45 bases in frame from base 1. A note on this clonotype: The target of this receptor is not known. One base away there is no much larger clone; base qualities are not given.

Library method: 5' RACE. Sequencing relied on an Illumina HiSeq 2000. Template switching added a universal primer binding site, and the final cDNA carried a unique molecular identifier that allowed TCR cDNA molecules to be counted accurately. Specific primers in the conserved constant-segment region were used to synthesize first-strand cDNA for TCR alpha and beta chains. To control for contamination, every cDNA library was double barcoded, receiving both a SMART-Mk sample barcode and Illumina barcodes. TruSeq adapter sequences, together with Illumina sample barcodes, were added in two successive PCR steps. The Illumina HiSeq platform was used with custom primers to sequence TCR alpha and beta cDNA libraries. Under the source paper's analysis protocol: MiGEC processed the raw reads to extract unique molecular identifiers, while MiXCR was used to determine the CDR3 positions. For each individual, recombination models were inferred using an EM algorithm with the repgenHMM and IGoR tools. The tcR package in R was used for shared clonotype analysis, with sharing normalized by the product of cloneset sizes. To study raw recombination free of thymic and clonal selection effects, out-of-frame nonproductive sequences were analyzed. The public reads were run again by TCRdb, first through fastp at Q25 and then through MiXCR, and only productive beta chains were kept. Merged by CDR3 protein, the rows form single entries marked with the most common genes and DNA. Clone size and V and J calls follow TCRdb, not the original study. This sample is represented by 450,000 or so distinct CDR3 sequences; about 24% of them were singletons. About 3% of the sample is in the top ten clones.

The same data also went into a second study, on T cells expressing NK-cell markers. Reported in the second study: Three sorted T-cell subsets (CD3+CD56+NKG2C+, CD3+CD56+NKG2C- and CD3+CD56-NKG2C+) from fewer than 10 donors had their TCR beta-chain repertoires profiled. Among the eight sequenced donors, only one was HCMV-seronegative, while the other seven were HCMV-seropositive. To restrict sorting to alphabetaTCR-expressing T cells, an anti-gammadeltaTCR antibody was added in several experiments. For more than 5 donors, the dominant CD3+CD56+NKG2C+ clonotypes were among the top 10 CD8+ clonotypes and accounted for about 1.0-8% of CD8+ T cells. Those dominant clonotypes were again the most abundant among CD3+CD56-NKG2C+ cells in a handful of donors, at about 25-60.1%. It remained unclear whether the expanded NKG2C-expressing T cell clones were specific for HCMV antigens. The eight sequenced donors were randomly selected healthy volunteers, three men and five women. HCMV-specific IgG was detected in serum with a commercial ELISA kit to determine HCMV serostatus. Reads were demultiplexed and grouped by UMI with MIGEC, and clonotypes were assembled and quantified with MiTCR. Only TCR cDNA sequences supported by at least two reads were kept to exclude erroneous sequences. Downstream repertoire analysis used the tcR package, and clonotypes were matched across fractions by CDR3 nucleotide sequence plus V segment. VDJmatch was used to annotate antigen specificity against VDJdb, with one amino acid substitution allowed in CDR3.

The TCR was taken from a woman aged 18-29 years in good health. The receptor chain draws on TRBV20-1 and TRBJ1-1; perhaps TRBD1 is the D gene, with 5 bases matching. The sequenced sample was CD4+ T cells sorted from blood. This receptor has the CDR3 CSSTGWGDRGTEAFF. The nucleotide sequence is TGCAGTAGCACCGGGTGGGGGGATCGGGGCACTGAAGCTTTCTTT.